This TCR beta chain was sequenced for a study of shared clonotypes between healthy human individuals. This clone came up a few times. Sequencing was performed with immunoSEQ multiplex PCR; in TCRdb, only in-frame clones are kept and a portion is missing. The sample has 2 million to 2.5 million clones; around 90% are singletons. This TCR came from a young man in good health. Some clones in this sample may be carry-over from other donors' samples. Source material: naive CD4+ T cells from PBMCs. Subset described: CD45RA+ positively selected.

The DNA of the CDR3 is TGTGCCAGCAGTGGCCGATCCAACACTGAAGCTTTCTTT. This sequence encodes CASSGRSNTEAFF. The gene calls are TRBV6-5 and TRBJ1-1, with unresolved D. This CDR3 has 13 residues. The germline gives CDR1 MNHEY, CDR2 SVGAGI. Trimming cost V 5 bases and J 2 bases, with 9 bases left between them.